These T cell receptor beta chains were read from a single sample in a study of cytotoxic CD8 clonotypes in ibrutinib-treated CLL. The assay was immunoSEQ multiplex PCR, and TCRdb's table has in-frame clones only and misses some. The repertoire consists of some 150,000 clones, with 80% occurring once and the leading ten covering 7.6%. The input for sequencing was PBMCs, taken after 36 months of ibrutinib treatment. These receptors all stem from a human donor with chronic lymphocytic leukemia. The CDR3 runs from the conserved cysteine through the conserved F or W. A D gene is named only where the DNA matches it firmly. The listing skips clone size in some rows; elsewhere it reads once, few, many or a size class.

J: TRBJ2-2; V: TRBV19; D: TRBD1; size: medium-sized; CDR3: CASSQGAGNTGELFF; DNA: TGTGCCAGTAGCCAGGGGGCAGGAAACACCGGGGAGCTGTTTTTT
J: TRBJ1-4; V: TRBV2; D: TRBD1; size: NA; CDR3: CASTPDRAREKLFF; DNA: TGTGCCAGCACCCCGGACAGGGCGAGAGAAAAACTGTTTTTT
J: TRBJ2-3; V: TRBV7-9; D: NA; size: NA; CDR3: CASSLGGARDTQYF; DNA: TGTGCCAGCAGCTTAGGAGGGGCTCGCGATACGCAGTATTTT
J: TRBJ1-3; V: TRBV6-1; D: NA; size: NA; CDR3: CASSKELVPSGNTIYF; DNA: TGTGCCAGCAGTAAAGAGTTGGTACCCTCTGGAAACACCATATATTTT
J: TRBJ1-2; V: TRBV7-2; D: NA; size: NA; CDR3: CASSPKEWRIYYGYTF; DNA: TGTGCCAGCAGCCCTAAAGAATGGAGGATTTACTATGGCTACACCTTC
J: TRBJ2-7; V: TRBV11-2; D: NA; size: NA; CDR3: CASSRSPSMGEQYF; DNA: TGTGCCAGCAGCCGATCCCCCTCAATGGGCGAGCAGTACTTC
J: TRBJ1-3; V: TRBV6-4; D: NA; size: NA; CDR3: CASSDSISPTRNTIYF; DNA: TGTGCCAGCAGTGACTCTATCAGCCCCACTCGAAACACCATATATTTT
J: TRBJ2-2; V: TRBV14; D: NA; size: NA; CDR3: CASSLRQGTGELFF; DNA: TGTGCCAGCAGCCTTCGCCAGGGGACCGGGGAGCTGTTTTTT
J: TRBJ1-2; V: TRBV5-4; D: NA; size: NA; CDR3: CAGHFVGGAGYGYTF; DNA: TGTGCCGGCCACTTTGTGGGGGGCGCGGGCTATGGCTACACCTTC
J: TRBJ2-5; V: TRBV5-1; D: NA; size: NA; CDR3: CASSLRVRGETQYF; DNA: TGCGCCAGCAGCTTGCGGGTACGTGGTGAGACCCAGTACTTC
J: TRBJ1-5; V: TRBV11-2; D: NA; size: NA; CDR3: CASSLGDSNQPQHF; DNA: TGTGCCAGCAGCCTAGGGGATAGCAATCAGCCCCAGCATTTT
J: TRBJ1-1; V: TRBV19; D: NA; size: NA; CDR3: CASSPQGGATEAFF; DNA: TGTGCCAGTAGTCCCCAGGGAGGGGCCACTGAAGCTTTCTTT
J: TRBJ1-4; V: TRBV9; D: NA; size: NA; CDR3: CASSEGGQYNEKLFF; DNA: TGTGCCAGCAGCGAGGGCGGACAGTATAATGAAAAACTGTTTTTT
J: TRBJ2-7; V: TRBV18; D: NA; size: NA; CDR3: CASSPISDSSYEQYF; DNA: TGTGCCAGCTCACCGATTTCGGACAGCTCCTACGAGCAGTACTTC
J: TRBJ2-7; V: TRBV18; D: NA; size: NA; CDR3: CASSPDLTYEQYF; DNA: TGTGCCAGCTCCCCTGACCTAACCTACGAGCAGTACTTC
J: TRBJ2-7; V: TRBV4-1; D: TRBD1; size: NA; CDR3: CASSQPGQGTYEQYF; DNA: TGCGCCAGCAGCCAGCCGGGACAGGGGACCTACGAGCAGTACTTC
J: TRBJ2-7; V: TRBV4-1; D: TRBD2; size: few; CDR3: CASSHGTSGNYEQYF; DNA: TGCGCCAGCAGCCATGGGACTAGCGGGAACTACGAGCAGTACTTC
J: TRBJ1-5; V: TRBV20-1; D: NA; size: NA; CDR3: CSASYNQPQHF; DNA: TGCAGTGCTAGTTACAATCAGCCCCAGCATTTT
J: TRBJ2-7; V: TRBV6-5; D: NA; size: once; CDR3: CASSPTGAGNYEQYF; DNA: TGTGCCAGCAGCCCTACAGGGGCGGGAAACTACGAGCAGTACTTC
J: TRBJ2-7; V: TRBV11-2; D: NA; size: NA; CDR3: CASSSVWGPLRGQYF; DNA: TGTGCCAGCAGCTCCGTTTGGGGACCTCTACGAGGGCAGTACTTC
J: TRBJ1-5; V: TRBV2; D: NA; size: NA; CDR3: CASSETRNQPQHF; DNA: TGTGCCAGCAGTGAGACGCGGAACCAGCCCCAGCATTTT
J: TRBJ2-5; V: TRBV6-4; D: NA; size: NA; CDR3: CASSEFGTLKETQYF; DNA: TGTGCCAGCAGCGAATTCGGGACCTTAAAAGAGACCCAGTACTTC
J: TRBJ2-3; V: TRBV5-1; D: TRBD1; size: NA; CDR3: CASSSRGTGADTQYF; DNA: TGCGCCAGCAGCTCGAGAGGGACAGGGGCTGATACGCAGTATTTT
J: TRBJ2-7; V: TRBV4-1; D: NA; size: NA; CDR3: CASSLRPGKYEQYF; DNA: TGCGCCAGCAGCCTGCGCCCAGGGAAATACGAGCAGTACTTC
J: TRBJ2-5; V: TRBV30; D: NA; size: NA; CDR3: CACPTRGGETQYF; DNA: TGTGCCTGCCCTACTAGAGGTGGGGAGACCCAGTACTTC
J: TRBJ2-7; V: TRBV4-2; D: NA; size: once; CDR3: CASSQSGVSDEQYF; DNA: TGTGCCAGCAGCCAGTCAGGGGTCTCGGACGAGCAGTACTTC
J: TRBJ1-2; V: TRBV5-5; D: NA; size: NA; CDR3: CASSLVGTLQRGGYTF; DNA: TGTGCCAGCAGCTTGGTGGGGACGTTACAACGGGGTGGCTACACCTTC
J: TRBJ2-5; V: TRBV18; D: NA; size: NA; CDR3: CASSPGTQETQYF; DNA: TGTGCCAGCTCTCCTGGGACTCAAGAGACCCAGTACTTC
J: TRBJ1-1; V: TRBV28; D: NA; size: NA; CDR3: CASSFLAFSGERGYSEAFF; DNA: TGTGCCAGCAGTTTCCTCGCGTTCTCAGGGGAGCGAGGGTACTCTGAAGCTTTCTTT
J: TRBJ1-1; V: TRBV5-6; D: NA; size: few; CDR3: CASSLRVNTEAFF; DNA: TGTGCCAGCAGCTTACGGGTGAACACTGAAGCTTTCTTT
J: TRBJ2-5; V: TRBV7-8; D: NA; size: NA; CDR3: CASIHPFGAQETQYF; DNA: TGTGCCAGCATCCACCCCTTCGGGGCCCAAGAGACCCAGTACTTC
J: TRBJ1-4; V: TRBV20-1; D: NA; size: NA; CDR3: CSARVNEKLFF; DNA: TGCAGTGCTAGGGTGAATGAAAAACTGTTTTTT
J: TRBJ2-7; V: TRBV5-1; D: TRBD1; size: few; CDR3: CASSLEGAKGYEQYF; DNA: TGCGCCAGCAGCTTGGAGGGGGCGAAGGGCTACGAGCAGTACTTC
J: TRBJ2-7; V: TRBV18; D: TRBD1; size: NA; CDR3: CASSPRGQGGYEQYF; DNA: TGTGCCAGCTCACCACGGGGACAGGGTGGCTACGAGCAGTACTTC
J: TRBJ1-4; V: TRBV5-1; D: NA; size: NA; CDR3: CASSLGSRGFNEKLFF; DNA: TGCGCCAGCAGCTTGGGTTCACGGGGGTTTAATGAAAAACTGTTTTTT
J: TRBJ1-2; V: TRBV18; D: TRBD1; size: NA; CDR3: CASSHGQVYGYTF; DNA: TGTGCCAGCTCACACGGACAGGTCTATGGCTACACCTTC
J: TRBJ2-2; V: TRBV9; D: TRBD2; size: NA; CDR3: CASSAPRGRANTGELFF; DNA: TGTGCCAGCAGCGCACCCCGGGGGAGGGCGAACACCGGGGAGCTGTTTTTT
J: TRBJ2-5; V: TRBV7-8; D: TRBD2; size: NA; CDR3: CASSLGPAGPETQYF; DNA: TGTGCCAGCAGCTTAGGGCCAGCGGGACCAGAGACCCAGTACTTC
J: TRBJ2-6; V: TRBV2; D: NA; size: NA; CDR3: CASRFGANVLTF; DNA: TGTGCCAGCCGCTTCGGGGCCAACGTCCTGACTTTC
J: TRBJ1-2; V: TRBV30; D: TRBD1; size: few; CDR3: CAWKGQGRWYGYTF; DNA: TGTGCCTGGAAAGGACAGGGAAGATGGTATGGCTACACCTTC
J: TRBJ1-5; V: TRBV5-5; D: NA; size: few; CDR3: CASSFSILRNQPQHF; DNA: TGTGCCAGCAGCTTTAGCATCCTCCGCAATCAGCCCCAGCATTTT
J: TRBJ2-1; V: TRBV14; D: NA; size: few; CDR3: CASSQVRHLYNEQFF; DNA: TGTGCCAGCAGCCAAGTTCGGCACCTCTACAATGAGCAGTTCTTC
J: TRBJ1-5; V: TRBV11-2; D: TRBD1; size: NA; CDR3: CASSLTGGNQPQHF; DNA: TGTGCCAGCAGCCTTACAGGGGGCAATCAGCCCCAGCATTTT
J: TRBJ2-7; V: TRBV11-1; D: NA; size: NA; CDR3: CASSSYGRSSYEQYF; DNA: TGTGCCAGCAGTTCCTATGGCAGGAGCTCCTACGAGCAGTACTTC
J: TRBJ2-7; V: TRBV20-1; D: NA; size: NA; CDR3: CSASWGYEQYF; DNA: TGCAGTGCTAGTTGGGGGTACGAGCAGTACTTC
J: TRBJ2-7; V: TRBV6-6; D: NA; size: NA; CDR3: CASSPQYYEQYF; DNA: TGTGCCAGCAGCCCCCAGTACTACGAGCAGTACTTC
J: TRBJ2-2; V: TRBV7-3; D: NA; size: NA; CDR3: CASSLQAAGELFF; DNA: TGTGCCAGCAGCTTACAGGCCGCCGGGGAGCTGTTTTTT
J: TRBJ1-6; V: TRBV6-6; D: NA; size: NA; CDR3: CASTLRGSSYNSPLHF; DNA: TGTGCCAGCACCCTCAGGGGAAGCTCCTATAATTCACCCCTCCACTTT
J: TRBJ1-1; V: TRBV4-2; D: NA; size: NA; CDR3: CASSRGGGSTEAFF; DNA: TGTGCCAGCAGCCGCGGGGGAGGTAGCACTGAAGCTTTCTTT
J: TRBJ1-2; V: TRBV18; D: TRBD1; size: NA; CDR3: CASSPPWTGGDYGYTF; DNA: TGTGCCAGCTCACCACCCTGGACAGGGGGCGACTATGGCTACACCTTC